These 17 T cell receptor beta chains were all obtained from the same sample, sequenced in a study of CD8+CD57+ T cells in acquired aplastic anemia. CDR3 and TCR beta VDJ profiling relied on a genomic DNA template. MiXCR was run by TCRdb on the reads, yielding one entry per CDR3 protein. The repertoire consists of hundreds of thousands of distinct CDR3 sequences, with 55% to 65% occurring once and the leading ten covering 6.5% to 10%. Material for sequencing was sorted CD4+, CD8+, or CD8+CD57+ T cells (not recorded which) from PBMCs. These TCRs come from a human donor with severe aplastic anemia or a healthy control (not recorded which).

This clonotype was counted a single time. The chain employs TRBV2 and TRBJ2-5; TRBD1 matches 8 bases. Trimming removed 7 bases from V and 4 bases from J; junction bases left unmatched: 11. Germline CDR1 reads SNHLY; CDR2 reads FYNNEI. This CDR3 is built from 15 residues. In DNA form, the CDR3 reads TGTGCCAGCAAAGATCGGACAGGGTTGGGAGAGACCCAGTACTTC. Translated, it gives CASKDRTGLGETQYF.

This rearrangement joins TRBV7-2 to TRBJ1-1; a possible D gene is TRBD1 (5 bases). Trimming took off 2 bases at V and 4 bases at J, with 14 bases between the two ends. Germline CDR1 is SGHTA and CDR2 is FQGNSA. This CDR3 region has 15 residues. CDR3 residues: CASSLRGTGGTEAFF. For the CDR3, the DNA is TGTGCCAGCAGCTTACGAGGGACCGGGGGCACTGAAGCTTTCTTT.

This clonotype was seen only a few times. The rearrangement links TRBV7-9 to TRBJ2-7, with 8 bases that match TRBD2. The CDR3 has 15 residues. The junction had 12 bases not matched to a gene; V was cut back by 5 bases and J by 6 bases. Germline V gene data show CDR1 as SEHNR and CDR2 as FQNEAQ (reference sequence). The CDR3 coding sequence is TGTGCCAGCAGCGGGTGGGTCGGGAGGGCCTTCGAGCAGTACTTC. Translation: CASSGWVGRAFEQYF.

V usage is TRBV20-1 and J usage is TRBJ2-1, with a tentative D call TRBD1 (6 bases). Germline V gene lookup returns CDR1 DFQATT and CDR2 SNEGSKA (reference sequence). With 0 bases removed from V and 7 bases from J, the gap between germline ends came to 19 bases. The CDR3 sequence is 16 residues long. The CDR3 DNA reads TGCAGTGCTAGAGACCCTGGAAGGGGGATATCGAATGAGCAGTTCTTC. Protein product: CSARDPGRGISNEQFF.

The chain joins TRBV5-1 to TRBJ1-5; D gene uncertain. Trimming left V 0 bases short and J 6 bases short, with 13 bases between. Germline CDR1 reads SGHRS; CDR2 reads YFSETQ. The CDR3 has 15 amino acids. CDR3 sequence (DNA): TGCGCCAGCAGCTTGGGGAACAGCCTCAGTCAGCCCCAGCATTTT. This gives the protein CASSLGNSLSQPQHF.

The chain combines TRBV7-2 with TRBJ2-3, with 8 bases that match TRBD2. This CDR3 comprises 16 residues. J lost 0 bases, V lost 3 bases, and 5 bases had no gene match. Germline CDR1 and CDR2: SGHTA and FQGNSA. CDR3 region: CASSLAGGGSTDTQYF. CDR3 coding DNA: TGTGCCAGCAGCTTGGCCGGCGGGGGGAGCACAGATACGCAGTATTTT. The variable domain in full, completed from reference TRBV7-2 and TRBJ2-3, reads GAGVSQSPSNKVTEKGKDVELRCDPISGHTALYWYRQSLGQGLEFLIYFQGNSAPDKSGLPSDRFSAERTGGSVSTLTIQRTQQEDSAVYLCASSLAGGGSTDTQYFGPGTRLTVL.

The chain joins TRBV5-1 to TRBJ2-2; maybe TRBD1 (5 bases). CDR3 length: 14 residues. Looked up from germline, CDR1 is SGHRS and CDR2 is YFSETQ. Trimming removed 0 bases from V and 4 bases from J, with 7 bases in between. Here the CDR3 reads CASSLEGVTGELFF. The DNA of the CDR3 is TGCGCCAGCAGCTTGGAAGGGGTCACCGGGGAGCTGTTTTTT. Drawing the rest from reference TRBV5-1 and TRBJ2-2, the complete variable domain is KAGVTQTPRYLIKTRGQQVTLSCSPISGHRSVSWYQQTPGQGLQFLFEYFSETQRNKGNFPGRFSGRQFSNSRSEMNVSTLELGDSALYLCASSLEGVTGELFFGEGSRLTVL.

This chain connects TRBV20-1 to TRBJ1-6, with D perhaps matching TRBD1 (5 bases). Trimming took off 2 bases at V and 19 bases at J, with 18 bases between the two ends. Germline CDR1 DFQATT, CDR2 SNEGSKA (reference sequence). The CDR3 consists of 12 residues. The CDR3: CSARSGTGAPHF. In nucleotides, the CDR3 is TGCAGTGCTAGATCCGGCACAGGCGCTCCTCACTTT.

The chain couples TRBV15 to TRBJ2-3; 10 bases align to TRBD2. This CDR3 region has 17 residues. CDR1 and CDR2 (germline): LNHNV, YYDKDF (reference sequence). V shed 0 bases, J shed 4 bases, and the junction held 7 bases outside the gene matches. As DNA, the CDR3 is TGTGCCACCAGCAGAGATGCTAGCGGGAGTTTGTCAGATACGCAGTATTTT. Its translation: CATSRDASGSLSDTQYF. The full variable domain, completed using reference TRBV15 and TRBJ2-3, is DAMVIQNPRYQVTQFGKPVTLSCSQTLNHNVMYWYQQKSSQAPKLLFHYYDKDFNNEADTPDNFQSRRPNTSFCFLDIRSPGLGDTAMYLCATSRDASGSLSDTQYFGPGTRLTVL.

This chain uses TRBV7-2 with TRBJ2-1; 9 bases agree with TRBD2. Germline V gene data show CDR1 as SGHTA and CDR2 as FQGNSA. After removal of 4 bases from V and 2 bases from J, the junction contained 6 bases not matched to a gene. The CDR3 is 16 residues long. In DNA, the CDR3 is TGTGCCAGCAGCTCATACTCTAGCGGGGCCTACAATGAGCAGTTCTTC. This codes for CASSSYSSGAYNEQFF.

This clonotype was found many times. This chain joins TRBV19 and TRBJ2-3; 10 nucleotides align to TRBD1. Germline V CDR1 and CDR2: LNHDA, SQIVND (reference sequence). J was trimmed by 7 bases and V by 6 bases; bases with no gene match: 7. The CDR3 runs 14 residues. CDR3 DNA: TGTGCCAGTAGGCCGGGACAGGGGCCCCATACGCAGTATTTT. Translating it yields CASRPGQGPHTQYF.

V and J are TRBV5-4 and TRBJ1-6; D perhaps matches TRBD1 (6 bases). Trimming removed 4 bases from V and 7 bases from J, with 15 bases in between. Germline CDR1 reads SGHNT; CDR2 reads YYREEE (reference sequence). The CDR3 loop spans 15 amino acids. CDR3 in DNA: TGTGCCAGCAGCCCCGGGGGCATTTACAATTCACCCCTCCACTTT. Its translation is CASSPGGIYNSPLHF.

This clonotype was recorded at least ten times. This chain joins TRBV15 and TRBJ2-1; 8 bases match TRBD1. The V segment lost 0 bases and the J segment 10 bases; nucleotides outside the gene matches: 8. The CDR3 totals 15 residues. Per the germline V gene, CDR1 is LNHNV and CDR2 is YYDKDF (reference sequence). DNA for the CDR3: TGTGCCACCAGCAGAGATCCGGCAGGGGGCGGCGAGCAGTTCTTC. It yields the protein CATSRDPAGGGEQFF.

This clonotype was found many times. The chain links TRBV29-1 to TRBJ2-5; D remains ambiguous. Trimming left V 1 base short and J 6 bases short, with 3 bases between. The CDR3 runs 10 residues. Germline CDR1 is SQVTM and CDR2 is ANQGSEA. DNA for the CDR3: TGCAGCGTTGAAGTGCAGACCCAGTACTTC. This encodes CSVEVQTQYF.

The V and J genes are TRBV9 and TRBJ2-1; weak D call: TRBD2 (6 bases). The ends were cut back, 3 bases at V and 1 base at J, with 11 bases in the middle. The CDR3 sequence is 15 residues long. Germline CDR1 reads SGDLS; CDR2 reads YYNGEE. CDR3 in DNA: TGTGCCAGCAGCGCGGGGGAAGTATCCTACAATGAGCAGTTCTTC. Its protein is CASSAGEVSYNEQFF. Full variable domain (missing parts from reference TRBV9 and TRBJ2-1): DSGVTQTPKHLITATGQRVTLRCSPRSGDLSVYWYQQSLDQGLQFLIQYYNGEERAKGNILERFSAQQFPDLHSELNLSSLELGDSALYFCASSAGEVSYNEQFFGPGTRLTVL.

The chain carries TRBV20-1 and TRBJ2-3; weak D call: TRBD2 (5 bases). V lost 6 bases and J 8 bases, leaving 18 bases between the germline ends. CDR3 size: 13 residues. From germline, CDR1 is DFQATT and CDR2 SNEGSKA (reference sequence). CDR3: CSACSPPGCTQYF. DNA for the CDR3: TGCAGTGCCTGCTCCCCCCCGGGGTGTACGCAGTATTTT.

This clonotype was recorded many times. A read error may produce the germline difference seen at one junction end. The J gene is TRBJ2-2, the V gene TRBV5-1; 7 bases map to TRBD1. From germline, CDR1 is SGHRS and CDR2 YFSETQ. This CDR3 spans 13 amino acids. The CDR3 spells CAGSLTGVGELFF. The CDR3 nucleotides read TGCGCCGGCAGCCTTACAGGGGTCGGGGAGCTGTTTTTT.